This TCR beta chain was identified during a study of blood T cells in healthy people across ages. The CDR3 consists of 16 residues. Germline values: CDR1 MRHNA, CDR2 SNTAGT. The ends were cut back, 2 bases at V and 0 bases at J, with 8 bases in the middle. To note about this clonotype: Its antigen is not identified.

Study results and limitations: As age increased, TCR beta diversity per million T cells fell in a roughly linear fashion.

The authors ran a second PCR of 7 to 11 cycles using a sample-barcoded 5' primer and a J-beta primer mix. TCRdb re-called the 5' RACE reads through MiXCR, storing one row per CDR3 protein. The table records about 1.5 million distinct CDR3 sequences, around 40% of them present only once. Sequencing input: blood. This receptor was taken from a woman between 18 and 30 years old in good health. The V gene is TRBV6-4, the J gene TRBJ2-6; D remains unclear. The CDR3 bases are TGTGCCAGCAGTGACGGCCTGAGCTCTGGGGCCAACGTCCTGACTTTC. Encoded protein: CASSDGLSSGANVLTF.